Presented here are 8 T cell receptor beta chains from one specimen sequenced in a study of a mutant IDH1 vaccine in newly diagnosed glioma. TCRdb's table, derived via immunoSEQ multiplex PCR, lists solely in-frame clones and lacks some. Of approximately 76,000 clones in the sample, around 90% are singletons; the top ten hold 0.55% to 0.65%. These receptors lack a known antigen. Time point specified: week 5, during vaccination. Vaccinated patients received 300 ug of mutant IDH1 20-mer peptide per dose, with topical imiquimod. Here the sequenced sample was PBMCs, taken from a glioma patient whose treatment included an IDH1 peptide vaccine. These receptors came from a woman between 45 and 65 years old with glioma.

This clone was detected only once. The genes are TRBV11-2 and TRBJ1-3, with D unclear. V lost 5 bases, J lost 0 bases, and 11 bases lay in between. Germline V gives CDR1 SGHAT, CDR2 FQNNGV. The CDR3 has 15 residues. The CDR3 DNA is TGTGCCAGCAGCCCCCGGCACGACTCTGGAAACACCATATATTTT. Translating gives CASSPRHDSGNTIYF.

The chain combines TRBV28 with TRBJ1-2; D might be TRBD1 (6 bases). This CDR3 region has 14 residues. V lost 7 bases, J lost 9 bases, and 21 bases lay in between. Germline V lookup: CDR1 MDHEN, CDR2 SYDVKM. The chain's CDR3 is CASMVETGARSYTF. DNA of the CDR3: TGTGCCAGCATGGTGGAGACAGGCGCTAGGAGCTACACCTTC.

The chain links TRBV27 to TRBJ2-3, with D perhaps matching TRBD2 (6 bases). CDR1 is MNHEY, CDR2 SMNVEV, per germline (reference sequence). CDR3 length equals 15 residues. Trimming pared 6 bases from V and 3 bases from J, leaving 16 bases between. The CDR3 sequence: CASSPRGRMTDTQYF. CDR3 nucleotide sequence: TGTGCCAGCAGCCCCCGGGGGAGGATGACAGATACGCAGTATTTT.

The chain combines TRBV9 with TRBJ2-3; 7 bases fit TRBD2. Trimming removed 0 bases from V and 2 bases from J; junction bases left unmatched: 6. CDR1 and CDR2 from the germline V gene are SGDLS and YYNGEE. The CDR3 has 16 amino acids. The CDR3 spells CASSVVAGVSTDTQYF. As DNA, the CDR3 is TGTGCCAGCAGCGTAGTGGCGGGAGTTTCCACAGATACGCAGTATTTT.

V is TRBV7-2 and J is TRBJ1-2, with 7 bases fitting TRBD1. Germline V gene sequence: CDR1 SGHTA, CDR2 FQGNSA. The V and J ends lost 3 bases and 0 bases, in that order; junction bases with no gene match: 4. The CDR3 has 15 residues. The CDR3 loop reads CASSFRQGPNYGYTF. The CDR3 coding sequence is TGTGCCAGCAGCTTCCGACAGGGACCTAACTATGGCTACACCTTC. Variable domain in full (rest from reference TRBV7-2 and TRBJ1-2): GAGVSQSPSNKVTEKGKDVELRCDPISGHTALYWYRQSLGQGLEFLIYFQGNSAPDKSGLPSDRFSAERTGGSVSTLTIQRTQQEDSAVYLCASSFRQGPNYGYTFGSGTRLTVV.

This clone was seen only a few times. V is TRBV29-1 and J is TRBJ2-7; the match to TRBD1 covers 11 bases. Trimming at V came to 6 bases and at J to 7 bases, leaving 2 bases not matched to a gene. CDR1 and CDR2 from the germline V gene are SQVTM and ANQGSEA. The CDR3 is 11 amino acids. As DNA, the CDR3 is TGCAGCGTGGACAGGGGGCATGAGCAGTACTTC. This sequence encodes CSVDRGHEQYF.

CDR3 DNA: TGTGCCACCGGGACTAGCGGAAACTCCTACGAGCAGTACTTC. This translates into CATGTSGNSYEQYF. This sequence joins TRBV30 and TRBJ2-7; 11 bases agree with TRBD2. Trimming at V came to 8 bases and at J to 0 bases, leaving 6 bases not matched to a gene. Germline V gene data show CDR1 as GTSNPN and CDR2 as SVGIG (reference sequence). The CDR3 is made up of 14 amino acids.

CDR3 nucleotide sequence: TGTGCCACCAGCTTCCGGACTAGCGGGAGTAAGAATGAGCAGTTCTTC. This translates into CATSFRTSGSKNEQFF. The J gene is TRBJ2-1, the V gene TRBV15, with TRBD2 matching over 13 bases. The germline V gene has CDR1 LNHNV and CDR2 YYDKDF (reference sequence). Germline trimming cut 5 bases from V and 7 bases from J; bases unmatched to any gene: 8. The CDR3 is made up of 16 amino acids.